The 10 T cell receptor beta chains below come from one sample, sequenced in a study of spatial heterogeneity in lung cancer. In TCRdb, the 5' RACE reads were re-called with MiXCR into one record per CDR3 protein. Among under 45,000 distinct CDR3 sequences listed, just over 7.5% were seen once. Described time point: blood at routine non-recurrence follow-up after resection. Sequencing was performed on PBMCs, taken at follow-up. The receptors originated from a male donor with early-stage non-small cell lung cancer.

This clonotype was recorded at least ten times. The chain employs TRBV5-1 and TRBJ1-2; a possible D gene is TRBD1 (6 bases). The germline V and J ends were trimmed by 6 bases and 6 bases, with 27 bases remaining between them. Looked up from germline, CDR1 is SGHRS and CDR2 is YFSETQ. The CDR3 runs 17 residues. CDR3 sequence: CASTLEPFAGGRDGYTF. CDR3 coding DNA: TGCGCCAGCACCCTGGAACCCTTCGCCGGGGGGCGGGATGGCTACACCTTC.

In this sample, this clonotype turned up many times. The chain employs TRBV12-2 and TRBJ2-3; the table names TRBD2, a call not compared with the DNA. TRBV12-2 is annotated as a pseudogene. The CDR3 covers 17 residues. The CDR3 nucleotides read TGTGCAAGTCGCTTTATGCAGCGGGGGGGCACTACAGATACGCAGTATTTT. Protein product: CASRFMQRGGTTDTQYF.

This clonotype came up a few times. The chain couples TRBV7-9 to TRBJ2-5, with unresolved D. The CDR3 contains 10 residues. Germline CDR1 reads SEHNR; CDR2 reads FQNEAQ (reference sequence). The V end was cut by 9 bases, the J end by 1 base, with 3 bases between. This CDR3 reads CASGQETQYF. DNA of the CDR3: TGTGCCAGTGGCCAAGAGACCCAGTACTTC.

Worth noting for this clonotype: Germline and junction disagree at one end, which may indicate a read error. The chain uses TRBV4-1 and TRBJ2-7; D unresolved. CDR1 MGHRA and CDR2 YSYEKL come from the germline V gene. CDR3 length: 14 amino acids. CDR3 sequence reads: CASSQDVAISELYF. The CDR3 region has the DNA TGCGCCAGCAGCCAAGATGTGGCCATCAGCGAGCTGTACTTC.

This clonotype was seen ten or more times. CDR3 residues: CASSIAGQGYEQYF. The CDR3 DNA sequence: TGTGCCAGTAGTATCGCGGGACAGGGCTACGAGCAGTACTTC. The rearrangement links TRBV19 to TRBJ2-7, with TRBD1 matching 9 bases. In germline, CDR1 is LNHDA, CDR2 SQIVND (reference sequence). V shed 3 bases, J shed 3 bases, and the junction held 3 bases outside the gene matches. The CDR3 totals 14 residues.

This clonotype was seen many times. This chain joins TRBV7-3 and TRBJ2-1; D is unresolved. CDR1 and CDR2 from the germline V gene are SGHTA and FQGTGA. The CDR3 loop spans 14 amino acids. V lost 0 bases to trimming and J lost 10 bases, with 13 bases between them. The CDR3 region has the DNA TGTGCCAGCAGCTTAACGCTCAGCACGGAGGAGCAGTTCTTC. It codes for CASSLTLSTEEQFF.

This clonotype was observed many times. V and J are TRBV7-9 and TRBJ2-3; D gene unclear. In germline, CDR1 is SEHNR, CDR2 FQNEAQ (reference sequence). CDR3 length: 12 amino acids. V lost 8 bases and J 4 bases, leaving 10 bases between the germline ends. CDR3 residues: CASSLVADTQYF. In DNA, the CDR3 is TGTGCCAGCTCCCTGGTGGCAGATACGCAGTATTTT. The whole variable domain, remainder taken from reference TRBV7-9 and TRBJ2-3, is DTGVSQNPRHKITKRGQNVTFRCDPISEHNRLYWYRQTLGQGPEFLTYFQNEAQLEKSRLLSDRFSAERPKGSFSTLEIQRTEQGDSAMYLCASSLVADTQYFGPGTRLTVL.

This clonotype was counted many times. This chain joins TRBV11-2 and TRBJ1-1; D remains ambiguous. V was pared by 7 bases and J by 6 bases, with 15 bases between. This CDR3 spans 13 amino acids. CDR1 is SGHAT, CDR2 FQNNGV, per germline. This CDR3 reads CASTLLGIPEAFF. CDR3 DNA: TGTGCCAGCACCCTTCTCGGGATACCTGAAGCTTTCTTT.

This clonotype is medium-sized by share. V is TRBV11-2 and J is TRBJ1-1; no clear D. The CDR3 runs to 15 residues. V lost 5 bases to trimming and J lost 2 bases, with 15 bases between them. Germline values: CDR1 SGHAT, CDR2 FQNNGV. CDR3 bases: TGTGCCAGCAGCGATGGACCCCACCTAAACACTGAAGCTTTCTTT. As protein: CASSDGPHLNTEAFF.

There are many counts of this clonotype. This chain uses TRBV10-2 with TRBJ2-3, with 10 nucleotides matching TRBD2. Germline CDR1 WSHSY, CDR2 SAAADI. Germline trimming cut 7 bases from V and 2 bases from J; bases unmatched to any gene: 9. CDR3 length: 16 residues. CDR3 protein: CASNTGLAELTDTQYF. DNA for the CDR3: TGCGCCAGCAACACAGGACTAGCGGAACTCACAGATACGCAGTATTTT.